This is a list of T cell receptor beta chains from one sample in a study of neurological immune-mediated disorders. Via MiXCR, TCRdb re-called the 5' RACE reads, giving one row per CDR3 protein. The table records around 30,000 distinct CDR3 sequences, approximately 4.4% of them present only once. Specimen: PBMCs. These receptors all stem from a man aged 18 to 29 in good health. Each CDR3 is given with its conserved first and last residue. A D gene is named only where the DNA matches it firmly. Size is stated as how often the clone was seen (once, few, many) or a class if it is expanded.

j_call clone_size v_call d_call cdr3_nt cdr3_aa
TRBJ1-5 many TRBV20-1 TRBD1 TGCAGTGCTAGAGATCTGACAGGGGCAGGGCAGCCCCAGCATTTT CSARDLTGAGQPQHF
TRBJ2-7 many TRBV5-1 TRBD2 TGCGCCAGCAGCTTGAGCGGGGGCCACTACGAGCAGTACTTC CASSLSGGHYEQYF
TRBJ2-7 many TRBV20-1 TRBD2 TGCAGTGCTAGACTTACTAGCGGAGACAAGCAGTACTTC CSARLTSGDKQYF
TRBJ2-2 many TRBV6-5 . TGTGCCAGCAGTTTTTGGTCAGGGAACACCGGGGAGCTGTTTTTT CASSFWSGNTGELFF
TRBJ2-5 medium-sized TRBV5-1 TRBD2 TGTGCCAGCAGTTTGGGGGGGCAAGAGACCCAGTACTTC CASSLGGQETQYF
TRBJ1-2 many TRBV28 . TGTGCCAGCATACCAGGGAGCAACTATGGCTACACCTTC CASIPGSNYGYTF
TRBJ2-2 many TRBV5-1 . TGCGCCAGCACCATTCAGGGCGAATTGAACACCGGGGAGCTGTTTTTT CASTIQGELNTGELFF
TRBJ2-3 many TRBV9 TRBD1 TGTGCCAGCAAGGGACAGGGGTACGCAGATACGCAGTATTTT CASKGQGYADTQYF
TRBJ2-7 many TRBV5-1 . TGCGCCAGCAGTTCTGGCGGGGAAACCTACGAGCAGTACTTC CASSSGGETYEQYF
TRBJ2-1 many TRBV12-3/TRBV12-4 . TGTGCCAGCAGTTTGGGCGGGGGCATCAATGAGCAGTTCTTC CASSLGGGINEQFF
TRBJ2-7 many TRBV9 TRBD2 TGTGCCAGCAGCGTAGCTAGCGGGGGGGGATACGAGCAGTACTTC CASSVASGGGYEQYF
TRBJ2-3 many TRBV6-5 TRBD1 TGTGCCAGCAGAACAGGGGGCATAGATACGCAGTATTTT CASRTGGIDTQYF
TRBJ1-5 many TRBV20-1 TRBD1 TGCAGTGCCAAAGGCCCGGGACAGGGGTTTAATCAGCCCCAGCATTTT CSAKGPGQGFNQPQHF
TRBJ2-7 many TRBV4-3 . TGCGCCAGCAGCCAAGTCGGGCAGCTATCCTACGAGCAGTACTTC CASSQVGQLSYEQYF